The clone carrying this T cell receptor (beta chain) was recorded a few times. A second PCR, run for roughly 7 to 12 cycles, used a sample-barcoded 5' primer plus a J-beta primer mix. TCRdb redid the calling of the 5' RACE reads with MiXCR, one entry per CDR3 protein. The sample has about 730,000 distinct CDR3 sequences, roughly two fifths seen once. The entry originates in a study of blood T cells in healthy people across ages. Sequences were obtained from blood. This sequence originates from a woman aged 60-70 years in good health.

The CDR3 spells CASSGQAASTDTQYF. CDR3 DNA: TGTGCCAGCAGCGGTCAAGCGGCTAGCACAGATACGCAGTATTTT. The chain combines TRBV5-4 with TRBJ2-3; the D gene is possibly TRBD2 (5 bases). Trimming left V 4 bases short and J 0 bases short, with 12 bases between. Germline V CDR1 and CDR2: SGHNT, YYREEE (reference sequence). The CDR3 spans 15 residues.